These T cell receptor beta chains were read from a single sample in a study of PD-1 blockade in classical Hodgkin lymphoma. Using immunoSEQ multiplex PCR, the repertoire was profiled, and TCRdb retains in-frame clones only, with some absent. The sample yields about 50,000 clones, around 73% seen once. Sequenced material: peripheral blood mononuclear cells (PBMCs), taken before the second cycle of nivolumab. These receptors originate from a human donor with classical Hodgkin lymphoma. Both conserved end residues are part of each CDR3. D genes are given only for firm matches. Part of the rows lack a size; the others show once, few, many or a class for expanded clones.

TGTGCCACCTCAGACAGGGACTATGGCTACACCTTC | CATSDRDYGYTF | TRBJ1-2 | TRBV19 | - | TRBD1
TGTGCCAGCAGTATTAGCGGATCCTCCTACGAGCAGTACTTC | CASSISGSSYEQYF | TRBJ2-7 | TRBV28 | - | -
TGTGCCAGCAGCTCCGGGACACGACTCTGGGAGCAGTACTTC | CASSSGTRLWEQYF | TRBJ2-7 | TRBV5-6 | - | -
TGTGCCAGCAGCTTAGAGACAGGGGGAGGCTACACCTTC | CASSLETGGGYTF | TRBJ1-2 | TRBV7-9 | - | TRBD1
TGTGCCAGCAGTCCCCGGACTAGCGGGAGGGTTGAGCAGTTCTTC | CASSPRTSGRVEQFF | TRBJ2-1 | TRBV6-4 | - | TRBD2
TGTGCCAGTGCCACCGGGCGTTTGGGCCGAACTAATGAAAAACTGTTTTTT | CASATGRLGRTNEKLFF | TRBJ1-4 | TRBV19 | - | -
TGTGCCAGCAGCTTAGGACAGGACCAAGAGACCCAGTACTTC | CASSLGQDQETQYF | TRBJ2-5 | TRBV7-6 | - | -
TGTGCCAGCAGTGACCGAGGGGCAACTAATGAAAAACTGTTTTTT | CASSDRGATNEKLFF | TRBJ1-4 | TRBV27 | - | -
TGTGCCAGCAGTTTAATAGGGGGTGAGCAGTTCTTC | CASSLIGGEQFF | TRBJ2-1 | TRBV27 | - | -
TGTGCCAGCAGTTTGGCTCGGTGGGCGGCCGGCTACACCTTC | CASSLARWAAGYTF | TRBJ1-2 | TRBV27 | few | -
TGTGCCAGCAGTCCCACTAGCGGGAGGGCCCTCGGTGAGCAGTTCTTC | CASSPTSGRALGEQFF | TRBJ2-1 | TRBV6-6 | - | TRBD2
TGTGCCAGCAGCCCAGGGACTATAGCCAAAAACATTCAGTACTTC | CASSPGTIAKNIQYF | TRBJ2-4 | TRBV6-5 | once | TRBD2
TGTGCCAGCAGTTTAAACCTGGGGACTGAAGCTTTCTTT | CASSLNLGTEAFF | TRBJ1-1 | TRBV27 | once | -
TGTGCCAGCAGTCCCGGGACAGAAGAGCAGTTCTTC | CASSPGTEEQFF | TRBJ2-1 | TRBV27 | - | TRBD1
TGTGCCAGCAGCCGAAGTACAGGGTTTGGCTACACCTTC | CASSRSTGFGYTF | TRBJ1-2 | TRBV5-6 | - | -
TGTGCCAGCAGTTTGCCCCAGTTACGCTACGAGCAGTACTTC | CASSLPQLRYEQYF | TRBJ2-7 | TRBV28 | few | -
TGTGCCAGCAGCTTAGATCCGGGGTTCTCCTACGAGCAGTACTTC | CASSLDPGFSYEQYF | TRBJ2-7 | TRBV7-2 | - | -
TGTGCCAGCAGCTTGAGGGGAGGGCAATACGAGCAGTACTTC | CASSLRGGQYEQYF | TRBJ2-7 | TRBV11-2 | - | TRBD2
TGTGCCAGCAGTTTATCTGCAGTGGGATCCTACAATGAGCAGTTCTTC | CASSLSAVGSYNEQFF | TRBJ2-1 | TRBV28 | many | -
TGTGCCAGCAGAAGGACCGTCTCTGTCTATGGCTACACCTTC | CASRRTVSVYGYTF | TRBJ1-2 | TRBV6-5 | - | -
TGTGCCAGCAGTGAAAGGACCGAGCCCCAGCATTTT | CASSERTEPQHF | TRBJ1-5 | TRBV6-1 | once | -
TGTGCCAGCAGCTTAGTTAGCTTCTCCTACGAGCAGTACTTC | CASSLVSFSYEQYF | TRBJ2-7 | TRBV7-2 | - | -
TGTGCCAGTAGTACTACCCTGGGACAGGCAAATAATCAGCCCCAGCATTTT | CASSTTLGQANNQPQHF | TRBJ1-5 | TRBV19 | - | TRBD1
TGTGCCAGCAGTTTTACGCGGAACACTGAAGCTTTCTTT | CASSFTRNTEAFF | TRBJ1-1 | TRBV27 | - | -
TGTGCCACCAGCAGCCTGACAGGGCCCGGGGCCAACGTCCTGACTTTC | CATSSLTGPGANVLTF | TRBJ2-6 | TRBV15 | - | TRBD1